The source of this T cell receptor beta chain is a study of T cell responses to AZD1222 COVID-19 vaccine. This CDR3 spans 15 amino acids. The germline CDR1 and CDR2 sequences are LNHDA and SQIVND (reference sequence). V trimming: 8 bases; J trimming: 1 base; junction bases outside the gene matches: 4. The data were produced by immunoSEQ multiplex PCR, yet TCRdb's version contains in-frame clones alone and is incomplete. The sample holds about 130,000 clones, 88% seen once. This clone appeared a single time. The clonotype was recovered from an adult in good health. Specimen: peripheral blood, collected on day 0 of AZD1222 vaccination. This chain connects TRBV19 to TRBJ2-6, with 8 bases matching TRBD1. This chain's CDR3 is CASGTGSSGANVLTF. DNA for the CDR3: TGTGCCAGTGGGACAGGATCATCTGGGGCCAACGTCCTGACTTTC.